These 18 T cell receptor beta chains came from one sample sequenced in a study of CD8+ T cells in alopecia areata. Treatment given: oral pan-JAK inhibitor, 5-10 mg twice daily. Extracted RNA was reverse transcribed into cDNA, the sequencing template. Assay: immunoSEQ multiplex PCR; the TCRdb copy retains only in-frame clones and omits some. The sample records some 100,000 clones, 58% being singletons. The source material was CD8+ T cells sorted from blood, sampled at week 4, from a patient treated with tofacitinib. These receptors all come from a human donor with alopecia areata.

The gene calls are TRBV30 and TRBJ2-7; weak D call: TRBD2 (6 bases). The CDR3 is 14 amino acids. With 3 bases removed from V and 5 bases from J, the gap between germline ends came to 17 bases. The germline V gene encodes CDR1 GTSNPN and CDR2 SVGIG (reference sequence). The CDR3 loop is CAWRIGATGDEQYF. The CDR3 DNA is TGTGCCTGGAGGATAGGGGCAACGGGAGACGAGCAGTACTTC.

This clone has more than one count but fewer than ten. The V call is TRBV7-9, the J call TRBJ1-5; TRBD1 aligns across 11 bases. Trimming took 4 bases from V and 6 from J; bases not matched to a gene: 2. This CDR3 is 14 amino acids long. Germline CDR1 reads SEHNR; CDR2 reads FQNEAQ (reference sequence). The CDR3 loop reads CASSYGTGGQPQHF. For the CDR3, the DNA is TGTGCCAGCAGCTACGGGACAGGGGGTCAGCCCCAGCATTTT.

This clone was observed a single time. The V gene is TRBV9, the J gene TRBJ2-7, with a weak D call TRBD1 (5 bases). Trimming shortened V by 4 bases and J by 3 bases, and 14 bases separated the two germline ends. The CDR3 consists of 14 residues. Germline V gene sequence: CDR1 SGDLS, CDR2 YYNGEE. In nucleotides, the CDR3 is TGTGCCAGCAGCCCTGGTCGCAGGGTCTACGAGCAGTACTTC. It is translated as CASSPGRRVYEQYF.

The sample holds one count of this clone. The genes are TRBV29-1 and TRBJ1-5; 8 bases are shared with TRBD1. This CDR3 is 14 amino acids long. The germline V gene has CDR1 SQVTM and CDR2 ANQGSEA. The V and J ends lost 5 bases and 4 bases, in that order; junction bases with no gene match: 7. CDR3 DNA sequence: TGCAGCGTTTGGCAGGGGGCTGCAAATCAGCCCCAGCATTTT. This gives the protein CSVWQGAANQPQHF.

V usage is TRBV5-1 and J usage is TRBJ2-1, with D perhaps matching TRBD2 (5 bases). This CDR3 has 17 residues. Per the germline V gene, CDR1 is SGHRS and CDR2 is YFSETQ. With 2 bases removed from V and 1 base from J, the gap between germline ends came to 16 bases. The CDR3 DNA reads TGCGCCAGCAGCTTACCGGAGGTTTCGCCGTCCTACAATGAGCAGTTCTTC. Translated: CASSLPEVSPSYNEQFF.

This clone was seen more than once but under ten times. This chain connects TRBV7-9 to TRBJ2-2; TRBD1 matches at 10 bases. V lost 8 bases, J lost 1 base, and 4 bases stayed unmatched. Germline V lookup: CDR1 SEHNR, CDR2 FQNEAQ (reference sequence). There are 15 residues in the CDR3. CDR3 loop: CASRGQGRNTGELFF. In DNA form, the CDR3 reads TGTGCCAGCCGGGGACAGGGGAGGAACACCGGGGAGCTGTTTTTT.

This chain uses TRBV28 with TRBJ2-7; no clear D gene. CDR3 length equals 14 residues. The germline gives CDR1 MDHEN, CDR2 SYDVKM. V lost 11 bases and J lost 0, with 17 bases in between. The DNA for the CDR3 is TGTGCCCATTGTTCCGCCTTGAGCTCCTACGAGCAGTACTTC. This translates into CAHCSALSSYEQYF.

V gene TRBV6-5 combines with J gene TRBJ2-5; TRBD2 matches 8 bases. The J segment lost 5 bases and the V segment lost 5 bases, leaving 10 bases of the junction unmatched. Germline values: CDR1 MNHEY, CDR2 SVGAGI. CDR3 length: 15 residues. The chain's CDR3 is CASSLSGTSGETQYF. DNA for the CDR3: TGTGCCAGCAGTCTGTCCGGGACTAGTGGGGAGACCCAGTACTTC.

The V gene is TRBV7-9, the J gene TRBJ2-3, with 7 bases lining up with TRBD1. The V gene's germline CDR1 is SEHNR and CDR2 FQNEAQ (reference sequence). There are 15 residues in the CDR3. J gave up 4 bases and V 5 bases, and 9 bases lay outside the gene matches. CDR3 loop: CASSPGQAPPDTQYF. CDR3 bases: TGTGCCAGCAGCCCAGGACAGGCCCCCCCAGATACGCAGTATTTT.

The V call is TRBV2, the J call TRBJ2-3; 8 bases line up with TRBD2. CDR3 length: 17 residues. In germline, CDR1 is SNHLY, CDR2 FYNNEI. V lost 3 bases and J lost 3; bases outside the gene matches: 11. The DNA for the CDR3 is TGTGCCAGCAGTGATGGGGGACGGGGGGGCCCTACAGATACGCAGTATTTT. Its protein is CASSDGGRGGPTDTQYF.

J is TRBJ1-4 and V is TRBV30, with D perhaps TRBD1 (5 bases). V lost 5 bases, J lost 8 bases, and 15 bases lay in between. This CDR3 comprises 13 residues. Per the germline V gene, CDR1 is GTSNPN and CDR2 is SVGIG (reference sequence). The CDR3 DNA follows: TGTGCCTGGGCACCCGGGGACGGGGAAAAACTGTTTTTT. As protein: CAWAPGDGEKLFF.

Notes on this clone: This sample includes further DNA sequences coding for the same CDR3. This chain uses TRBV4-1 with TRBJ2-7; 7 positions agree with TRBD2. Per germline, CDR1 MGHRA and CDR2 YSYEKL. The ends lost 1 base at V and 2 bases at J; junction bases unmatched: 8. The CDR3 length is 16 residues. The chain's CDR3 is CASSQATGGRTYEQYF. In DNA, the CDR3 is TGCGCCAGCAGCCAAGCGACGGGGGGACGGACCTACGAGCAGTACTTC.

This chain joins TRBV7-8 and TRBJ2-5; the match to TRBD2 covers 7 bases. The CDR3 is 15 amino acids. V lost 5 bases to trimming and J lost 3 bases; unmatched junction nucleotides: 9. Germline-derived CDR1 and CDR2 are SGHVS and FQNEAQ. CDR3 loop: CASSPTLSGEETQYF. In nucleotides, the CDR3 is TGTGCCAGCAGCCCAACATTGAGCGGGGAAGAGACCCAGTACTTC.

The chain couples TRBV5-1 to TRBJ2-3; the match to TRBD1 covers 7 bases. Trimming took 10 bases from V and 2 from J; bases not matched to a gene: 7. CDR3 size: 13 residues. Germline CDR1 reads SGHRS; CDR2 reads YFSETQ. CDR3 sequence reads: CACTGTDTDTQYF. The CDR3 DNA is TGCGCCTGCACCGGGACAGACACAGATACGCAGTATTTT. Filled out from reference TRBV5-1 and TRBJ2-3, the complete variable domain reads KAGVTQTPRYLIKTRGQQVTLSCSPISGHRSVSWYQQTPGQGLQFLFEYFSETQRNKGNFPGRFSGRQFSNSRSEMNVSTLELGDSALYLCACTGTDTDTQYFGPGTRLTVL.

The rearrangement uses TRBV11-2 and TRBJ1-2; D remains unclear. The germline V gene has CDR1 SGHAT and CDR2 FQNNGV. The CDR3 runs 12 residues. Trimming left V 4 bases short and J 7 bases short, with 10 bases between. CDR3 nucleotides: TGTGCCAGCAGCTCTCCCCTTAGTGGCTACACCTTC. Translated: CASSSPLSGYTF.

The V gene is TRBV7-9, the J gene TRBJ2-1, with D maybe TRBD1 (5 bases). This CDR3 contains 15 residues. Trimming stripped 1 base from V and 9 bases from J, with 16 bases between. Germline V CDR1 and CDR2: SEHNR, FQNEAQ (reference sequence). CDR3 protein: CASSLGQGPAAEQFF. The DNA for the CDR3 is TGTGCCAGCAGCTTAGGGCAGGGTCCGGCGGCTGAGCAGTTCTTC.

The chain is built from TRBV5-6 and TRBJ1-2; TRBD1 matches at 7 bases. After removal of 5 bases from V and 6 bases from J, the junction contained 7 bases not matched to a gene. Germline V gene data show CDR1 as SGHDT and CDR2 as YYEEEE. The CDR3 length is 13 residues. DNA of the CDR3: TGTGCCAGCAGACAGACAGGGTCGGATGGCTACACCTTC. The encoded protein is CASRQTGSDGYTF.

V is TRBV7-9 and J is TRBJ2-7, with TRBD1 identical over 8 bases. The V and J ends lost 6 bases and 4 bases, in that order; junction bases with no gene match: 14. Germline-derived CDR1 and CDR2 are SEHNR and FQNEAQ (reference sequence). The CDR3 consists of 16 residues. CDR3 nucleotide sequence: TGTGCCAGCAGTTTTCCCCGGACAGGGATTGTTTACGAGCAGTACTTC. Its translation: CASSFPRTGIVYEQYF.